This T cell receptor (beta chain) was observed in a study of shared clonotypes between healthy human individuals. This clone was picked up a small number of times. This table comes from immunoSEQ multiplex PCR, and its TCRdb copy is limited to in-frame clones, with some not included. The profile shows approximately 340,000 clones, less than 85% of them singletons. Germline V CDR1 and CDR2: SGDLS, YYNGEE. Trimming cost V 1 base and J 0 bases, with 13 bases left between them. CDR3 size: 17 residues. Sequencing was done on a sample of memory CD4+ T cells sorted from blood. The subset is: CD45RA-negative fraction. The sequence was obtained from a man aged 25 to 40 in good health. The genes are TRBV9 and TRBJ2-2; D perhaps matches TRBD1 (5 bases). CDR3 amino acids: CASSVTPGPPNTGELFF. The CDR3 nucleotides read TGTGCCAGCAGCGTAACACCAGGGCCTCCGAACACCGGGGAGCTGTTTTTT.